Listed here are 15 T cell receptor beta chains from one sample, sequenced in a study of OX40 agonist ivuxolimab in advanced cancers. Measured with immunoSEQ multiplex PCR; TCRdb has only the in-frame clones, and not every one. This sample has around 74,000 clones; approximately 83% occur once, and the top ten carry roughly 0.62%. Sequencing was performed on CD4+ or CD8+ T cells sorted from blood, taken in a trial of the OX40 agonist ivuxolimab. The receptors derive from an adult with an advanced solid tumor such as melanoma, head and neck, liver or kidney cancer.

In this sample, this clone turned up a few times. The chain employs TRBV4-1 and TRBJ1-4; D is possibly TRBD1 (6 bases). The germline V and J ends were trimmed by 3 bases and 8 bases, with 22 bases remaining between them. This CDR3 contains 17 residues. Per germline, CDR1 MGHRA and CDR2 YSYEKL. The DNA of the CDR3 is TGCGCCAGCAGCCACCTGCTACTCGACAGGTCGGGGGAAAAACTGTTTTTT. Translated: CASSHLLLDRSGEKLFF.

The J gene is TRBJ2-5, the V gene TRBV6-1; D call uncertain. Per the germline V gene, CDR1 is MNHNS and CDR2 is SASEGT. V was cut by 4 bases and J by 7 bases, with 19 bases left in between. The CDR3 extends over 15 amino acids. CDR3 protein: CASSVFRSAVGTQYF. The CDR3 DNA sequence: TGTGCCAGCAGTGTTTTTAGGTCGGCAGTAGGGACCCAGTACTTC.

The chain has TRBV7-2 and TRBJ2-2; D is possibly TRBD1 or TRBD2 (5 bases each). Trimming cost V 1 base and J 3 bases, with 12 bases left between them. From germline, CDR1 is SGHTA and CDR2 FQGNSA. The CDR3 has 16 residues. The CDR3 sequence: CASSLGSGAHTGELFF. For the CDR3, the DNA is TGTGCCAGCAGCTTAGGATCCGGGGCGCACACCGGGGAGCTGTTTTTT.

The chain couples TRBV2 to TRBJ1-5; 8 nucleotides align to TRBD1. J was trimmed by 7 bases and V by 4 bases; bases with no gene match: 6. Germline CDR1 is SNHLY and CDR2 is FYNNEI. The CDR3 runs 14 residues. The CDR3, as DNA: TGTGCCAGCAGTGCGGACAGACAGGGGCAGCCCCAGCATTTT. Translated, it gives CASSADRQGQPQHF. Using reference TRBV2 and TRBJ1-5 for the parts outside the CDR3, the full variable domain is EPEVTQTPSHQVTQMGQEVILRCVPISNHLYFYWYRQILGQKVEFLVSFYNNEISEKSEIFDDQFSVERPDGSNFTLKIRSTKLEDSAMYFCASSADRQGQPQHFGDGTRLSIL.

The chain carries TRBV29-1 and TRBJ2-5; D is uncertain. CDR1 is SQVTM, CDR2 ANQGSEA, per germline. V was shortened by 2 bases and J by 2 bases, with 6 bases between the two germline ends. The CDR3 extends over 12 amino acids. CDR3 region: CSVEKQQETQYF. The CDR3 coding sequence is TGCAGCGTTGAAAAACAGCAAGAGACCCAGTACTTC.

CDR3 residues: CASSLEPGPAYEQYF. CDR3 sequence (DNA): TGCGCCAGCAGCTTGGAGCCCGGGCCGGCCTACGAGCAGTACTTC. The J gene is TRBJ2-7, the V gene TRBV5-1; D gene uncertain. Trimming removed 0 bases at V and 2 bases at J, with 12 bases between. The CDR3 is 15 residues long. CDR1 is SGHRS and CDR2 is YFSETQ in the germline V gene.

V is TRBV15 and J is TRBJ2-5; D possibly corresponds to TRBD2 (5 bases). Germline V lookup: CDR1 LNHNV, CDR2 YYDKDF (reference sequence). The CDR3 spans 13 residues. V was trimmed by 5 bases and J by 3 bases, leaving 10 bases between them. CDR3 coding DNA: TGTGCCACCAGCGACTACCCAAAAGAGACCCAGTACTTC. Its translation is CATSDYPKETQYF.

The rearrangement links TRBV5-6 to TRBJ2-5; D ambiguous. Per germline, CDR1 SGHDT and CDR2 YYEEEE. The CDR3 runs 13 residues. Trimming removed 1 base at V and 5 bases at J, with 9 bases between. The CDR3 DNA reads TGTGCCAGCAGCTTGTCCCAGGCCGAGACCCAGTACTTC. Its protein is CASSLSQAETQYF.

Written as DNA, the CDR3 is TGCGCCAGCAGCTTGGGTTCCCTAGCGGGACAAGAGACCCAGTACTTC. Translated: CASSLGSLAGQETQYF. The gene calls are TRBV5-1 and TRBJ2-5; 9 nucleotides align to TRBD2. Germline CDR1 is SGHRS and CDR2 is YFSETQ. The CDR3 runs to 16 residues. V lost 0 bases, J lost 2 bases, and 5 bases stayed unmatched.

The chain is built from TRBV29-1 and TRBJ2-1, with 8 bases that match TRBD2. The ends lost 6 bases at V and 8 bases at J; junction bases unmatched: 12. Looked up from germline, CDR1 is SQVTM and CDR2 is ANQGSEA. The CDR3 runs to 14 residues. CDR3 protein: CSVLGGDGRHEQFF. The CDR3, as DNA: TGCAGCGTCCTCGGGGGGGACGGTCGCCATGAGCAGTTCTTC.

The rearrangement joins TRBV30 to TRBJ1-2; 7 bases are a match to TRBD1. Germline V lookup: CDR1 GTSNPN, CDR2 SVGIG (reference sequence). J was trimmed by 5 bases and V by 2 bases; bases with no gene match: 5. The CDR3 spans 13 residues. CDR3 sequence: CAWSYRGGYGYTF. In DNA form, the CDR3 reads TGTGCCTGGAGTTACAGGGGAGGGTATGGCTACACCTTC.

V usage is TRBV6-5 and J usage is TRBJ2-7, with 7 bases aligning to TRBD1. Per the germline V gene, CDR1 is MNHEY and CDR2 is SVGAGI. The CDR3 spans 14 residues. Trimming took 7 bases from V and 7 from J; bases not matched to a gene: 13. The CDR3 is CASTQNRGWGEQYF. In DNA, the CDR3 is TGTGCCAGCACCCAAAACAGGGGATGGGGGGAGCAGTACTTC.

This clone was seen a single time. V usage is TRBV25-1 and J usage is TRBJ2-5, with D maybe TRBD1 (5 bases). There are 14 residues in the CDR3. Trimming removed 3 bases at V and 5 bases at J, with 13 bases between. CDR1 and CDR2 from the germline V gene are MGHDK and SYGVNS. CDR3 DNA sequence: TGTGCCAGCAGTGAGTGGGCAGGGCGCGAGACCCAGTACTTC. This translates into CASSEWAGRETQYF.

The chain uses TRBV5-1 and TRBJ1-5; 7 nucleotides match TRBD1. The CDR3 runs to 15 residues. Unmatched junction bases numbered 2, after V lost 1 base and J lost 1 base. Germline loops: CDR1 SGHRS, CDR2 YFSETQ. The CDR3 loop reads CASSLQGVSNQPQHF. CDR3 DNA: TGCGCCAGCAGCTTGCAGGGGGTAAGCAATCAGCCCCAGCATTTT.

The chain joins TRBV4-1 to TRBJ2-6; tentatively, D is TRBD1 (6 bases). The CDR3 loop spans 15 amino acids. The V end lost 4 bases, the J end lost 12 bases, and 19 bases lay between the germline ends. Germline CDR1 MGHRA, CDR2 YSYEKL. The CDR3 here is CASSRNIGGMSVLTF. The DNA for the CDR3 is TGCGCCAGCAGCCGTAACATAGGGGGAATGAGCGTCCTGACTTTC.